This is a list of T cell receptor beta chains from one sample in a study of CD8 T cells in Susac syndrome. MiXCR was run by TCRdb on the immunoSEQ multiplex PCR reads, yielding one entry per CDR3 protein. The sample holds some 140,000 distinct CDR3 sequences, roughly 94% seen once. The specimen sequenced was CD8+ T cells from PBMCs. These receptor sequences come from a human donor with Susac syndrome. CDR3s include the opening cysteine and the closing phenylalanine or tryptophan.

J gene | V gene | CDR3 protein
TRBJ2-1 | TRBV3-1 | CASSQVLGTGNEQFF
TRBJ1-1 | TRBV9 | CASSVEGTTLNTEAFF
TRBJ2-5 | TRBV27 | CASSLVQGLETQYF
TRBJ1-1 | TRBV12-5 | CASGLGGSTEAFF
TRBJ2-5 | TRBV2 | CASSGSLETQYF
TRBJ2-1 | TRBV11-2 | CASSSRPEQFF
TRBJ2-1 | TRBV18 | CASSGVAGETGNEQFF
TRBJ2-3 | TRBV6-1 | CASSLKTSSPTDTQYF
TRBJ2-5 | TRBV15 | CATHTIGGHQYF
TRBJ2-5 | TRBV7-9 | CASSLMGEETQYF
TRBJ2-3 | TRBV19 | CASSPVDGDTQYF
TRBJ1-2 | TRBV14 | CASSQGRDRGLRRAF
TRBJ2-7 | TRBV6-1 | CASSEKTGEIYEQYF
TRBJ2-3 | TRBV12-3/TRBV12-4 | CASTVTDTQYF
TRBJ1-2 | TRBV4-2 | CASSQGGTDGYTF
TRBJ1-1 | TRBV5-6 | CASSLNEGDTEAFF
TRBJ1-1 | TRBV12-3/TRBV12-4 | CASSSLVGTEAFF
TRBJ2-1 | TRBV11-2 | CASSSGVEQFF
TRBJ1-1 | TRBV12-3/TRBV12-4 | CASSALVGTEAFF
TRBJ1-2 | TRBV27 | CASSFQGNYGYTF
TRBJ2-1 | TRBV14 | CASSQERLDNEQFF